Shown below are 12 T cell receptor beta chains from a single sample sequenced in a study of blood T cell repertoires in COVID-19. Sequencing used immunoSEQ multiplex PCR; TCRdb keeps in-frame clones, though not all of them. The sample lists 350,000 to 450,000 clones, around 87% occurring once. The sequenced material came from peripheral blood. The receptors shown here come from a woman aged 55-69 years with COVID-19, enrolled during active disease.

The chain couples TRBV12-5 to TRBJ1-1; 9 nucleotides agree with TRBD1. V shed 5 bases and J 11 bases; nucleotides not matched to a gene: 12. This CDR3 comprises 14 residues. CDR1 and CDR2 (germline): LGHNT, FRNRAP. The DNA for the CDR3 is TGTGCTAGTGGTCCCGGGACAGGGAACTCGGGGGCTTTCTTT. It translates to CASGPGTGNSGAFF.

This clone was observed once. The chain combines TRBV25-1 with TRBJ1-1; D perhaps matches TRBD1 (6 bases). Between the trimmed V and J ends, which lost 0 bases and 10 bases, there was a span of 12 bases. This CDR3 is built from 13 residues. Germline-derived CDR1 and CDR2 are MGHDK and SYGVNS. CDR3 sequence (DNA): TGTGCCAGCAGTGAATATGAGAGGGGGAGAGCTTTCTTT. Translating it yields CASSEYERGRAFF.

CDR3 region: CASSLAMTGGQETQYF. In nucleotides, the CDR3 is TGCGCCAGCAGCTTGGCCATGACAGGAGGACAAGAGACCCAGTACTTC. This sequence joins TRBV5-1 and TRBJ2-5, with D tentatively TRBD1 (6 bases). The CDR3 totals 16 residues. Per the germline V gene, CDR1 is SGHRS and CDR2 is YFSETQ. V was shortened by 0 bases and J by 2 bases, with 14 bases between the two germline ends.

The chain employs TRBV27 and TRBJ2-5; D perhaps matches TRBD1 (5 bases). Trimming shortened V by 6 bases and J by 2 bases, and 16 bases separated the two germline ends. CDR1 is MNHEY, CDR2 SMNVEV, per germline (reference sequence). This CDR3 is 15 amino acids long. DNA for the CDR3: TGTGCCAGCAGCCTACTTACAGGCCCACAAGAGACCCAGTACTTC. Translating gives CASSLLTGPQETQYF.

This chain links TRBV6-5 with TRBJ1-4; 7 positions match TRBD1. This CDR3 spans 14 amino acids. Germline CDR1 reads MNHEY; CDR2 reads SVGAGI. V was clipped by 6 bases and J by 5 bases; unmatched bases: 6. The CDR3 coding sequence is TGTGCCAGCAGCGGACAGGCAATGAATGAAAAACTGTTTTTT. It yields the protein CASSGQAMNEKLFF.

V is TRBV6-1 and J is TRBJ2-4, with 7 nucleotides matching TRBD2. CDR1 is MNHNS and CDR2 is SASEGT in the germline V gene. The junction had 6 bases not matched to a gene; V was cut back by 0 bases and J by 7 bases. The CDR3 consists of 15 residues. The CDR3, as DNA: TGTGCCAGCAGTGAAGCGCGGGAGAGGCTTAACATTCAGTACTTC. Translation gives CASSEARERLNIQYF.

This chain connects TRBV10-3 to TRBJ1-2, with D perhaps matching TRBD1 (5 bases). The germline V gene has CDR1 ENHRY and CDR2 SYGVKD. The CDR3 runs to 13 residues. V was pared by 6 bases and J by 6 bases, with 14 bases between. The DNA for the CDR3 is TGTGCCATCAGGTCACCGGGGGTGGATGGCTACACCTTC. This sequence encodes CAIRSPGVDGYTF.

This clone was seen once. The V gene is TRBV19, the J gene TRBJ2-5, with unresolved D. The V gene's germline CDR1 is LNHDA and CDR2 SQIVND (reference sequence). This CDR3 region has 13 residues. V was pared by 4 bases and J by 5 bases, with 11 bases between. The CDR3 protein is CASSRRPGETQYF. The CDR3 nucleotides are TGTGCCAGTAGTAGGCGGCCCGGGGAGACCCAGTACTTC.

V usage is TRBV10-3 and J usage is TRBJ1-2; TRBD1 matches 9 bases. The CDR3 spans 16 residues. The J segment lost 4 bases and the V segment lost 5 bases, leaving 11 bases of the junction unmatched. CDR1 ENHRY and CDR2 SYGVKD come from the germline V gene. The CDR3 coding sequence is TGTGCCATCAGTAACGGACAGGGGCTAAAGGGCTATGGCTACACCTTC. Translation gives CAISNGQGLKGYGYTF.

J is TRBJ1-5 and V is TRBV12-3 or TRBV12-4, with 7 bases aligning to TRBD1. The CDR3 sequence is 13 residues long. V trimming: 6 bases; J trimming: 6 bases; junction bases outside the gene matches: 5. The CDR3 loop reads CASSQTGSQPQHF. CDR3 nucleotides: TGTGCCAGCAGCCAGACAGGGAGTCAGCCCCAGCATTTT.

The chain carries TRBV5-1 and TRBJ2-7; D perhaps matches TRBD1 (6 bases). The CDR3 loop spans 14 amino acids. Germline V CDR1 and CDR2: SGHRS, YFSETQ. V lost 0 bases and J lost 6, with 13 bases in between. This CDR3 reads CASSLVAGTSEQYF. The CDR3 DNA reads TGCGCCAGCAGCTTGGTGGCCGGGACAAGCGAGCAGTACTTC. The variable domain in full, completed from reference TRBV5-1 and TRBJ2-7, reads KAGVTQTPRYLIKTRGQQVTLSCSPISGHRSVSWYQQTPGQGLQFLFEYFSETQRNKGNFPGRFSGRQFSNSRSEMNVSTLELGDSALYLCASSLVAGTSEQYFGPGTRLTVT.

For the CDR3, the DNA is TGTGCCAGCAGTGAAGATGGGCCGGGGAGTGGAAACACCATATATTTT. This sequence encodes CASSEDGPGSGNTIYF. The chain couples TRBV6-1 to TRBJ1-3; D gene uncertain. The ends were cut back, 1 base at V and 3 bases at J, with 13 bases in the middle. The CDR3 runs to 16 residues. Looked up from germline, CDR1 is MNHNS and CDR2 is SASEGT.